This is a list of T cell receptor beta chains from one sample in a study of blood T cell repertoires in COVID-19. Sequencing used immunoSEQ multiplex PCR; TCRdb keeps in-frame clones, though not all of them. This sample has some 70,000 clones; approximately 89% occur once, and the top ten carry about 6%. The sequencing input was peripheral blood. The receptors come from a woman between 65 and 79 years old with acute or convalescent COVID-19. CDR3s include the opening cysteine and the closing phenylalanine or tryptophan. Each record gives: D gene, clone size, J gene, V gene, CDR3 protein, CDR3 DNA. The D gene is left open where the match is weak. Size values are once, few and many counts, or a class for expanded clones, and some rows have none.

D gene: TRBD1
clone size: NA
J gene: TRBJ1-1
V gene: TRBV5-5
CDR3 protein: CASSLSEELGQGGMTAFF
CDR3 DNA: TGTGCCAGCAGCTTGTCAGAAGAGCTTGGACAGGGGGGTATGACGGCTTTCTTT

D gene: NA
clone size: NA
J gene: TRBJ2-1
V gene: TRBV6-6
CDR3 protein: CASSYPSNEQFF
CDR3 DNA: TGTGCCAGCAGTTACCCATCAAATGAGCAGTTCTTC

D gene: TRBD1
clone size: NA
J gene: TRBJ1-4
V gene: TRBV28
CDR3 protein: CASRPTGAGEKLFF
CDR3 DNA: TGTGCCAGCCGACCCACAGGGGCGGGCGAAAAACTGTTTTTT

D gene: NA
clone size: NA
J gene: TRBJ1-1
V gene: TRBV20-1
CDR3 protein: CSALENTEAFF
CDR3 DNA: TGCAGTGCACTTGAAAACACTGAAGCTTTCTTT

D gene: TRBD2
clone size: once
J gene: TRBJ2-2
V gene: TRBV2
CDR3 protein: CASGWLAGGPGTGELFF
CDR3 DNA: TGTGCCAGTGGCTGGCTAGCGGGAGGGCCTGGCACCGGGGAGCTGTTTTTT

D gene: TRBD1
clone size: NA
J gene: TRBJ2-4
V gene: TRBV28
CDR3 protein: CASSTGQAVKNIQYF
CDR3 DNA: TGTGCCAGCAGTACCGGACAGGCCGTCAAAAACATTCAGTACTTC

D gene: NA
clone size: NA
J gene: TRBJ1-2
V gene: TRBV6-6
CDR3 protein: CASREGAYGYTF
CDR3 DNA: TGTGCCAGCAGAGAGGGTGCCTATGGCTACACCTTC

D gene: NA
clone size: NA
J gene: TRBJ1-5
V gene: TRBV9
CDR3 protein: CASSPVGGWDQPQHF
CDR3 DNA: TGTGCCAGCAGCCCCGTAGGGGGTTGGGATCAGCCCCAGCATTTT

D gene: TRBD1
clone size: NA
J gene: TRBJ1-2
V gene: TRBV7-2
CDR3 protein: CASSSSGTEGYTF
CDR3 DNA: TGTGCCAGCAGCTCCTCCGGGACAGAAGGCTACACCTTC

D gene: TRBD1
clone size: NA
J gene: TRBJ1-3
V gene: TRBV28
CDR3 protein: CASSGTGWGNTIYF
CDR3 DNA: TGTGCCAGCAGCGGGACAGGGTGGGGAAACACCATATATTTT

D gene: TRBD2
clone size: few
J gene: TRBJ2-5
V gene: TRBV5-4
CDR3 protein: CASGASGEGETQYF
CDR3 DNA: TGTGCCAGCGGGGCCAGCGGGGAGGGGGAGACCCAGTACTTC

D gene: TRBD1
clone size: NA
J gene: TRBJ1-2
V gene: TRBV30
CDR3 protein: CAWSPGQGFFGYTF
CDR3 DNA: TGTGCCTGGAGTCCAGGACAGGGTTTCTTTGGCTACACCTTC

D gene: TRBD1
clone size: NA
J gene: TRBJ1-5
V gene: TRBV28
CDR3 protein: CASSNRDSYREPQHF
CDR3 DNA: TGTGCCAGCAGTAATCGGGACAGTTATAGAGAGCCCCAGCATTTT

D gene: NA
clone size: NA
J gene: TRBJ2-1
V gene: TRBV9
CDR3 protein: CASSVAEVSLGEQFF
CDR3 DNA: TGTGCCAGCAGCGTAGCGGAGGTCTCTTTGGGTGAGCAGTTCTTC

D gene: TRBD1
clone size: NA
J gene: TRBJ1-4
V gene: TRBV7-8
CDR3 protein: CASSSRTGTNEKLFF
CDR3 DNA: TGTGCCAGCAGCAGCCGGACAGGAACCAATGAAAAACTGTTTTTT

D gene: NA
clone size: NA
J gene: TRBJ1-4
V gene: TRBV5-1
CDR3 protein: CASSLGVANEKLFF
CDR3 DNA: TGCGCCAGCAGCTTAGGGGTGGCTAATGAAAAACTGTTTTTT

D gene: NA
clone size: few
J gene: TRBJ1-2
V gene: TRBV10-3
CDR3 protein: CAISDSSLNYGYTF
CDR3 DNA: TGTGCCATCAGTGATTCCAGTCTTAACTATGGCTACACCTTC

D gene: TRBD1
clone size: NA
J gene: TRBJ1-2
V gene: TRBV10-3
CDR3 protein: CAISGTGRSGSGYTF
CDR3 DNA: TGTGCCATCAGTGGGACAGGGCGTTCTGGCTCGGGCTACACCTTC

D gene: TRBD1
clone size: NA
J gene: TRBJ1-5
V gene: TRBV6-5
CDR3 protein: CASGQTGGVGQPQHF
CDR3 DNA: TGTGCCAGCGGCCAGACAGGGGGGGTAGGGCAGCCCCAGCATTTT

D gene: NA
clone size: NA
J gene: TRBJ2-7
V gene: TRBV28
CDR3 protein: CASTPLSSYEQYF
CDR3 DNA: TGTGCCAGCACCCCACTTAGCTCCTACGAGCAGTACTTC

D gene: NA
clone size: NA
J gene: TRBJ1-2
V gene: TRBV5-8
CDR3 protein: CASSWQGGAYYGYTF
CDR3 DNA: TGTGCCAGCAGCTGGCAAGGGGGGGCTTACTATGGCTACACCTTC

D gene: TRBD1
clone size: NA
J gene: TRBJ1-3
V gene: TRBV6-6
CDR3 protein: CASRRRQGENTIYF
CDR3 DNA: TGTGCCAGCAGACGACGACAGGGGGAAAACACCATATATTTT

D gene: NA
clone size: NA
J gene: TRBJ1-2
V gene: TRBV15
CDR3 protein: CATSRGTSSNYGYTF
CDR3 DNA: TGTGCCACCAGCAGGGGGACATCCTCTAACTATGGCTACACCTTC

D gene: NA
clone size: NA
J gene: TRBJ2-3
V gene: TRBV6-2/TRBV6-3
CDR3 protein: CASSYGGSGADTQYF
CDR3 DNA: TGTGCCAGCAGTTACGGAGGGAGTGGGGCAGATACGCAGTATTTT

D gene: NA
clone size: NA
J gene: TRBJ2-1
V gene: TRBV30
CDR3 protein: CSSTDYIHNEQFF
CDR3 DNA: TGCTCTTCGACGGACTATATTCACAATGAGCAGTTCTTC

D gene: TRBD1
clone size: NA
J gene: TRBJ1-4
V gene: TRBV28
CDR3 protein: CASSSAREGANEKLFF
CDR3 DNA: TGTGCCAGCAGTTCTGCCCGAGAGGGGGCTAACGAAAAACTGTTTTTT

D gene: NA
clone size: NA
J gene: TRBJ1-4
V gene: TRBV6-5
CDR3 protein: CASRRDGNEKLFF
CDR3 DNA: TGTGCCAGCAGGCGGGACGGGAATGAAAAACTGTTTTTT

D gene: NA
clone size: NA
J gene: TRBJ1-1
V gene: TRBV30
CDR3 protein: CAWSEYGTEAFF
CDR3 DNA: TGTGCCTGGAGTGAGTACGGCACTGAAGCTTTCTTT

D gene: TRBD1
clone size: once
J gene: TRBJ2-7
V gene: TRBV7-9
CDR3 protein: CASRSTGKSYEQYF
CDR3 DNA: TGTGCCAGCAGATCGACAGGGAAATCCTACGAGCAGTACTTC

D gene: NA
clone size: NA
J gene: TRBJ2-1
V gene: TRBV4-3
CDR3 protein: CASSQEIGVGYNEQFF
CDR3 DNA: TGCGCCAGCAGCCAAGAAATCGGGGTAGGCTACAATGAGCAGTTCTTC

D gene: TRBD1
clone size: NA
J gene: TRBJ2-3
V gene: TRBV13
CDR3 protein: CASSSGQGVTDTQYF
CDR3 DNA: TGTGCCAGCAGCTCGGGACAGGGGGTCACAGATACGCAGTATTTT

D gene: NA
clone size: NA
J gene: TRBJ2-1
V gene: TRBV28
CDR3 protein: CASSFRTVSNEQFF
CDR3 DNA: TGTGCCAGCAGTTTCCGGACAGTGAGCAATGAGCAGTTCTTC

D gene: NA
clone size: few
J gene: TRBJ1-5
V gene: TRBV24-1
CDR3 protein: CATSESSGASNQPQHF
CDR3 DNA: TGTGCCACCAGTGAATCATCAGGGGCTAGCAATCAGCCCCAGCATTTT

D gene: TRBD1
clone size: NA
J gene: TRBJ1-5
V gene: TRBV28
CDR3 protein: CDRGVGPQHF
CDR3 DNA: TGTGACAGGGGAGTTGGGCCCCAGCATTTT

D gene: TRBD1
clone size: NA
J gene: TRBJ2-5
V gene: TRBV3-1/TRBV3-2
CDR3 protein: CASSPRGRDKETQYF
CDR3 DNA: TGTGCCAGCAGCCCCAGGGGGCGGGACAAAGAGACCCAGTACTTC

D gene: TRBD1
clone size: NA
J gene: TRBJ1-6
V gene: TRBV27
CDR3 protein: CASSPPGQGNSPLHF
CDR3 DNA: TGTGCCAGCAGTCCACCGGGACAGGGAAATTCACCCCTCCACTTT

D gene: TRBD1
clone size: NA
J gene: TRBJ2-5
V gene: TRBV2
CDR3 protein: CASSYRGEETQYF
CDR3 DNA: TGTGCCAGCAGTTACAGGGGAGAGGAGACCCAGTACTTC

D gene: NA
clone size: once
J gene: TRBJ2-7
V gene: TRBV10-3
CDR3 protein: CAISDSLDLSDEQYF
CDR3 DNA: TGTGCCATCAGTGATTCCCTAGATCTCTCCGACGAGCAGTACTTC

D gene: NA
clone size: NA
J gene: TRBJ1-3
V gene: TRBV18
CDR3 protein: CASSPDAGSGNTIYF
CDR3 DNA: TGTGCCAGCTCACCAGATGCAGGTTCTGGAAACACCATATATTTT

D gene: NA
clone size: NA
J gene: TRBJ1-4
V gene: TRBV5-1
CDR3 protein: CASSLGQGYEKLFF
CDR3 DNA: TGCGCCAGCAGCTTGGGGCAGGGTTATGAAAAACTGTTTTTT

D gene: TRBD1
clone size: NA
J gene: TRBJ2-7
V gene: TRBV6-5
CDR3 protein: CASSPYRGAYEQYF
CDR3 DNA: TGTGCCAGCAGCCCCTACAGGGGGGCCTACGAGCAGTACTTC

D gene: TRBD2
clone size: few
J gene: TRBJ2-1
V gene: TRBV11-3
CDR3 protein: CASSLDGAAGGNNEQFF
CDR3 DNA: TGTGCCAGCAGCTTAGATGGGGCTGCGGGGGGAAACAATGAGCAGTTCTTC

D gene: NA
clone size: NA
J gene: TRBJ1-4
V gene: TRBV19
CDR3 protein: CASRDFNEKLFF
CDR3 DNA: TGTGCCAGTAGGGACTTCAATGAAAAACTGTTTTTT

D gene: TRBD1
clone size: NA
J gene: TRBJ1-2
V gene: TRBV28
CDR3 protein: CASSPFQGAHGYTF
CDR3 DNA: TGTGCCAGCAGTCCTTTCCAGGGGGCGCATGGCTACACCTTC

D gene: NA
clone size: NA
J gene: TRBJ2-5
V gene: TRBV6-5
CDR3 protein: CASSWVREETQYF
CDR3 DNA: TGTGCCAGCAGTTGGGTCAGGGAAGAGACCCAGTACTTC

D gene: TRBD1
clone size: NA
J gene: TRBJ1-1
V gene: TRBV7-8
CDR3 protein: CASSLEGLGQGGTEAFF
CDR3 DNA: TGTGCCAGCAGCCTAGAAGGCTTGGGACAGGGAGGCACTGAAGCTTTCTTT